Below are 24 T cell receptor beta chains sequenced from a single sample in a study of cytomegalovirus exposure and HLA in healthy donors. PCR used 60 Vbeta primers and 13 Jbeta primers. The protocol was immunoSEQ multiplex PCR, while the TCRdb copy is restricted to in-frame clones and leaves out a portion. The sample lists fewer than 200,000 clones, around 67% occurring once. Sequencing was performed on PBMCs. Source of these receptors: a woman younger than 30 in good health and CMV-seropositive.

The rearrangement joins TRBV4-1 to TRBJ2-7; D not certain. Trimming took 1 base from V and 2 from J, leaving 12 bases between them. Per germline, CDR1 MGHRA and CDR2 YSYEKL. The CDR3 consists of 15 residues. CDR3 sequence reads: CASSQGPKRTYEQYF. In DNA, the CDR3 is TGCGCCAGCAGCCAAGGGCCGAAACGTACCTACGAGCAGTACTTC.

The chain has TRBV5-4 and TRBJ2-2, with D unresolved. The CDR3 sequence is 16 residues long. V was trimmed by 0 bases and J by 1 base, leaving 10 bases between them. The germline gives CDR1 SGHNT, CDR2 YYREEE (reference sequence). This CDR3 is CASSLGWALNTGELFF. As DNA, the CDR3 is TGTGCCAGCAGCTTGGGGTGGGCACTGAACACCGGGGAGCTGTTTTTT.

The chain employs TRBV5-5 and TRBJ1-1; the match to TRBD1 covers 9 bases. The germline CDR1 and CDR2 sequences are SGHKS and YYEKEE (reference sequence). J gave up 6 bases and V 4 bases, and 13 bases lay outside the gene matches. The length of the CDR3 is 16 residues. The CDR3 DNA reads TGTGCCAGCAGCCCCATATATACTACAGGGGGCCCTGAAGCTTTCTTT. Protein sequence: CASSPIYTTGGPEAFF. Looking up the rest from reference TRBV5-5 and TRBJ1-1 gives the full variable domain: DAGVTQSPTHLIKTRGQQVTLRCSPISGHKSVSWYQQVLGQGPQFIFQYYEKEERGRGNFPDRFSARQFPNYSSELNVNALLLGDSALYLCASSPIYTTGGPEAFFGQGTRLTVV.

This rearrangement joins TRBV7-3 to TRBJ2-7; 11 bases map to TRBD2. The CDR3 spans 14 residues. CDR1 is SGHTA, CDR2 FQGTGA, per germline. V shed 5 bases and J 7 bases; nucleotides not matched to a gene: 7. DNA of the CDR3: TGTGCCAGCAGCCCAACTAGCGGGAGCGGGGAGCAGTACTTC. As protein: CASSPTSGSGEQYF.

This sequence joins TRBV13 and TRBJ2-5, with 9 bases fitting TRBD2. The CDR3 is made up of 17 amino acids. Germline CDR1 is PRHDT and CDR2 is FYEKMQ (reference sequence). With V trimmed by 3 bases and J by 5 bases, 13 bases remained unmatched. The CDR3 coding sequence is TGTGCCAGCAGCTTGGGGCTAGCGGGGCTCGAGGGGGAGACCCAGTACTTC. Residues: CASSLGLAGLEGETQYF.

The chain links TRBV6-5 to TRBJ2-3; D is ambiguous. The CDR3 is made up of 14 amino acids. The germline V gene encodes CDR1 MNHEY and CDR2 SVGAGI. Trimming pared 6 bases from V and 1 base from J, leaving 11 bases between. The CDR3 DNA sequence: TGTGCCAGCAGGAGACTCCATCGCACAGATACGCAGTATTTT. Its translation: CASRRLHRTDTQYF.

This clone was counted a few times. The chain links TRBV2 to TRBJ2-7, with TRBD1 matching 7 bases. The trim removed 3 bases at V and 2 bases at J, leaving 7 bases unmatched. The length of the CDR3 is 15 residues. Germline loops: CDR1 SNHLY, CDR2 FYNNEI. Here the CDR3 reads CASSEMRGGTYEQYF. CDR3 DNA: TGTGCCAGCAGTGAGATGAGAGGGGGCACCTACGAGCAGTACTTC.

The V gene is TRBV9, the J gene TRBJ2-7; D not resolved. The CDR3 is 12 residues long. Germline assignment: CDR1 SGDLS and CDR2 YYNGEE. Trimming took off 0 bases at V and 3 bases at J, with 4 bases between the two ends. The CDR3 spells CASSVDSYEQYF. CDR3 DNA sequence: TGTGCCAGCAGCGTAGATAGCTACGAGCAGTACTTC.

The chain carries TRBV7-2 and TRBJ2-3, with D hard to call. Germline loops: CDR1 SGHTA, CDR2 FQGNSA. This CDR3 region has 15 residues. V lost 0 bases and J 0 bases, leaving 7 bases between the germline ends. The CDR3 reads CASSLAQASTDTQYF. The CDR3 nucleotides read TGTGCCAGCAGCTTAGCGCAAGCTAGCACAGATACGCAGTATTTT.

This clone was detected a few times. V gene TRBV4-3 combines with J gene TRBJ2-2; 8 nucleotides match TRBD2. Germline lookup yields CDR1 LGHNA and CDR2 YSLEER. The CDR3 has 16 residues. Unmatched junction bases numbered 5, after V lost 4 bases and J lost 1 base. The CDR3 DNA reads TGCGCCAGCAGCCTAGCACTAGCGGTGAACACCGGGGAGCTGTTTTTT. Encoded protein: CASSLALAVNTGELFF.

V and J are TRBV4-2 and TRBJ1-1; 7 bases line up with TRBD1. Germline CDR1 LGHNA, CDR2 YNFKEQ. The CDR3 is made up of 16 amino acids. With V trimmed by 0 bases and J by 7 bases, 11 bases remained unmatched. The CDR3 DNA follows: TGTGCCAGCAGCCAAGATGGGACAGTACGCCTTAGTGAAGCTTTCTTT. Translating it yields CASSQDGTVRLSEAFF.

V is TRBV7-9 and J is TRBJ2-5, with TRBD2 as a possible D gene (7 bases). Trimming took off 5 bases at V and 2 bases at J, with 21 bases between the two ends. This CDR3 comprises 17 residues. Germline V CDR1 and CDR2: SEHNR, FQNEAQ (reference sequence). The DNA for the CDR3 is TGTGCCAGCAGCCAACCGGGGGGCTCGATGGAACAAGAGACCCAGTACTTC. It yields the protein CASSQPGGSMEQETQYF.

This sequence joins TRBV28 and TRBJ2-5; D remains unclear. Germline CDR1 MDHEN, CDR2 SYDVKM. Trimming cost V 2 bases and J 4 bases, with 14 bases left between them. CDR3 length equals 15 residues. Written as DNA, the CDR3 is TGTGCCAGCAGTTTACTGGCCGCCCTAGGAGAGACCCAGTACTTC. It yields the protein CASSLLAALGETQYF. The full variable domain, its missing parts supplied by reference TRBV28 and TRBJ2-5, is DVKVTQSSRYLVKRTGEKVFLECVQDMDHENMFWYRQDPGLGLRLIYFSYDVKMKEKGDIPEGYSVSREKKERFSLILESASTNQTSMYLCASSLLAALGETQYFGPGTRLLVL.

This clone was observed a handful of times. The genes are TRBV7-9 and TRBJ2-6; D gene ambiguous. Germline lookup yields CDR1 SEHNR and CDR2 FQNEAQ (reference sequence). Trimming took off 8 bases at V and 0 bases at J, with 5 bases between the two ends. The CDR3 is 13 amino acids. The CDR3 nucleotides read TGTGCCAGCGAGAGCTCTGGGGCCAACGTCCTGACTTTC. Protein: CASESSGANVLTF.

The chain carries TRBV7-9 and TRBJ1-1; the D gene is possibly TRBD1 (6 bases). The length of the CDR3 is 17 residues. Germline V lookup: CDR1 SEHNR, CDR2 FQNEAQ (reference sequence). With 1 base removed from V and 1 base from J, the gap between germline ends came to 16 bases. The CDR3 region has the DNA TGTGCCAGCAGCTTAGGAGGGGGGGGGCAGGGGAACACTGAAGCTTTCTTT. It encodes CASSLGGGGQGNTEAFF.

The chain links TRBV5-1 to TRBJ2-1; the D is unclear. This CDR3 has 16 amino acids. Germline V CDR1 and CDR2: SGHRS, YFSETQ. V gave up 6 bases and J gave up 2 bases, with 18 bases separating them. DNA for the CDR3: TGCGCCAGCACCCCGTTGGCTTTTCTCCCCTACAATGAGCAGTTCTTC. This encodes CASTPLAFLPYNEQFF.

The genes are TRBV7-2 and TRBJ1-1; D is unclear. CDR1 SGHTA and CDR2 FQGNSA come from the germline V gene. There are 13 residues in the CDR3. With 4 bases removed from V and 6 bases from J, the gap between germline ends came to 12 bases. The CDR3 coding sequence is TGTGCCAGCAGCTCCCAATTGGCGGCTGAAGCTTTCTTT. It encodes CASSSQLAAEAFF. The complete variable domain, with remaining parts taken from reference TRBV7-2 and TRBJ1-1, reads GAGVSQSPSNKVTEKGKDVELRCDPISGHTALYWYRQSLGQGLEFLIYFQGNSAPDKSGLPSDRFSAERTGGSVSTLTIQRTQQEDSAVYLCASSSQLAAEAFFGQGTRLTVV.

CDR3 loop: CASRWAQLNTEAFF. In DNA, the CDR3 is TGTGCCAGCAGATGGGCCCAGCTGAACACTGAAGCTTTCTTT. The chain has TRBV2 and TRBJ1-1; no clear D. Germline V gene sequence: CDR1 SNHLY, CDR2 FYNNEI. The CDR3 covers 14 residues. The V and J ends lost 6 bases and 0 bases respectively, with 11 bases between them.

This rearrangement joins TRBV28 to TRBJ1-5, with D perhaps TRBD1 (6 bases). This CDR3 is built from 15 residues. V was shortened by 6 bases and J by 1 base, with 13 bases between the two germline ends. Germline assignment: CDR1 MDHEN and CDR2 SYDVKM. CDR3 amino acids: CASSRDDRSNQPQHF. The CDR3 DNA reads as TGTGCCAGCAGCAGGGACGACAGGAGCAATCAGCCCCAGCATTTT. The whole variable domain, filled in from reference TRBV28 and TRBJ1-5, reads DVKVTQSSRYLVKRTGEKVFLECVQDMDHENMFWYRQDPGLGLRLIYFSYDVKMKEKGDIPEGYSVSREKKERFSLILESASTNQTSMYLCASSRDDRSNQPQHFGDGTRLSIL.

This CDR3 reads CATSRGRQGLVQPQHF. The CDR3 DNA is TGTGCCACCAGCAGAGGTAGACAGGGGTTAGTTCAGCCCCAGCATTTT. The V and J genes are TRBV15 and TRBJ1-5; the match to TRBD1 covers 8 bases. Per germline, CDR1 LNHNV and CDR2 YYDKDF (reference sequence). V was clipped by 1 base and J by 6 bases; unmatched bases: 8. This CDR3 is built from 16 residues. The variable domain in full, with the rest retrieved from reference TRBV15 and TRBJ1-5, is DAMVIQNPRYQVTQFGKPVTLSCSQTLNHNVMYWYQQKSSQAPKLLFHYYDKDFNNEADTPDNFQSRRPNTSFCFLDIRSPGLGDTAMYLCATSRGRQGLVQPQHFGDGTRLSIL.

This chain connects TRBV4-1 to TRBJ2-2; 7 bases align to TRBD2. The J segment lost 0 bases and the V segment lost 4 bases, leaving 8 bases of the junction unmatched. The CDR3 runs 17 residues. CDR1 is MGHRA, CDR2 YSYEKL, per germline. Here the CDR3 DNA reads TGCGCCAGCAGCCCTTTAAGGACTAGGGCGAACACCGGGGAGCTGTTTTTT. It yields the protein CASSPLRTRANTGELFF.

This chain joins TRBV6-1 and TRBJ2-7; possibly TRBD1 for D (6 bases). Germline loops: CDR1 MNHNS, CDR2 SASEGT. Trimming removed 3 bases from V and 0 bases from J, with 12 bases in between. The CDR3 runs 15 residues. The DNA for the CDR3 is TGTGCCAGCAGTGAGACAGGTCCAAGCTCCTACGAGCAGTACTTC. Protein sequence: CASSETGPSSYEQYF.

This clone has only a few counts. The CDR3 loop reads CASDVSRTGANVLTF. CDR3 DNA sequence: TGTGCCAGCGATGTAAGCAGGACTGGGGCCAACGTCCTGACTTTC. V and J are TRBV2 and TRBJ2-6; no reliable D call. The germline CDR1 and CDR2 sequences are SNHLY and FYNNEI. CDR3 length: 15 residues. V lost 8 bases and J 2 bases, leaving 13 bases between the germline ends.

This rearrangement joins TRBV7-2 to TRBJ1-1; the D gene is possibly TRBD1 (6 bases). The CDR3 loop spans 14 amino acids. V lost 1 base and J lost 8, with 14 bases in between. Germline assignment: CDR1 SGHTA and CDR2 FQGNSA. CDR3 DNA: TGTGCCAGCAGCTTAGATTCCGGGGGGCTAGAAGCTTTCTTT. Its protein is CASSLDSGGLEAFF.